This TCR beta chain was profiled in a study of T-cell memory formation after mild COVID-19. Turning to the study itself: The TCR clusters were mostly specific to one donor. Findings of the study overall: Cross-reactive memory seemingly joined, as some responding clones were found in pre-infection memory.

This clonotype was observed a few times. Its specificity is not known. The CDR3 has 15 residues. Germline V gives CDR1 SEHNR, CDR2 FQNEAQ (reference sequence). The J segment lost 8 bases and the V segment lost 7 bases, leaving 12 bases of the junction unmatched. Each CDR3 protein gets one entry after TCRdb re-called the 5' RACE reads with MiXCR. The data show roughly 480,000 distinct CDR3 sequences, about 23% seen once. This TCR derives from an adult woman who had mild COVID-19 (a few samples of this study predate the infection). Cell type and time point are not known. The V gene is TRBV7-9, the J gene TRBJ1-2; TRBD1 matches 11 bases. The sample comprised PBMCs or a T cell subset sorted from them (not recorded which). The CDR3 region has the DNA TGTGCCAGCAACGAATTGGGACAGGGGGATAACGGCTACACCTTC. It encodes CASNELGQGDNGYTF.